The next 25 T cell receptor beta chains were all read from a single sample in a study of blood T cell repertoires in COVID-19 (dated by TCRdb to about 2020). Receptors were amplified or captured by the immunoSEQ multiplex PCR assay. The immuneACCESS repertoire file appears here via TCRdb, limited to in-frame rearrangements. These files lack a portion of the clones; in checked studies, under half of the deficit traces to unresolved V genes, and the cause of the others is not known. The sample profile shows under 250,000 clones; 75% to 85% of them were found once. 5.1% of the sample is in the top ten clones. What was sequenced was peripheral blood. Every receptor here comes from a man aged 50-59 years with COVID-19, enrolled during active disease.

The V call is TRBV2, the J call TRBJ2-7; TRBD1 matches 7 bases. Germline-derived CDR1 and CDR2 are SNHLY and FYNNEI. The trim removed 5 bases at V and 1 base at J, leaving 2 bases unmatched. This CDR3 is built from 13 residues. CDR3 residues: CASSMGQSYEQYF. The CDR3, as DNA: TGTGCCAGCAGTATGGGACAGTCCTACGAGCAGTACTTC.

This chain connects TRBV27 to TRBJ1-5, with 9 positions matching TRBD1. V lost 5 bases, J lost 7 bases, and 6 bases stayed unmatched. This CDR3 contains 14 residues. The germline CDR1 and CDR2 sequences are MNHEY and SMNVEV (reference sequence). The DNA of the CDR3 is TGTGCCAGCAGTCAACAGGGGGCTGTACAGCCCCAGCATTTT. Its protein product is CASSQQGAVQPQHF.

Only a few counts were recorded for this clone. This chain connects TRBV15 to TRBJ2-1; 7 bases map to TRBD2. CDR3 length: 17 amino acids. V gave up 0 bases and J gave up 6 bases; unmatched junction bases: 11. The germline V gene has CDR1 LNHNV and CDR2 YYDKDF (reference sequence). CDR3 sequence reads: CATSRDRRLADFNEQFF. The CDR3 DNA reads as TGTGCCACCAGCAGAGATCGGAGGCTAGCGGATTTCAATGAGCAGTTCTTC.

The V and J genes are TRBV2 and TRBJ2-3; 9 bases map to TRBD1. CDR3 length: 14 amino acids. V lost 7 bases, J lost 5 bases, and 7 bases stayed unmatched. Germline values: CDR1 SNHLY, CDR2 FYNNEI. The CDR3 DNA reads as TGTGCCAGCACTAATACAGGGGGCATAGATACGCAGTATTTT. Encoded protein: CASTNTGGIDTQYF.

The chain recombines TRBV12-3 or TRBV12-4 with TRBJ1-1; 10 bases are shared with TRBD1. The CDR3 is made up of 13 amino acids. J was trimmed by 7 bases and V by 2 bases; bases with no gene match: 1. The CDR3 bases are TGTGCCAGCAGTTTATGGACAGGGGGTGAAGCTTTCTTT. Protein sequence: CASSLWTGGEAFF.

The rearrangement joins TRBV7-3 to TRBJ1-3; tentatively, D is TRBD1 (5 bases). Germline CDR1 reads SGHTA; CDR2 reads FQGTGA. With 2 bases removed from V and 3 bases from J, the gap between germline ends came to 11 bases. This CDR3 comprises 15 residues. This CDR3 reads CASSLFGGSGNTIYF. CDR3 DNA sequence: TGTGCCAGCAGCTTATTCGGGGGGAGTGGAAACACCATATATTTT.

The V call is TRBV7-9, the J call TRBJ2-1, with 9 nucleotides matching TRBD2. J gave up 8 bases and V 3 bases, and 11 bases lay outside the gene matches. The CDR3 has 16 residues. The germline V gene encodes CDR1 SEHNR and CDR2 FQNEAQ (reference sequence). CDR3 DNA: TGTGCCAGCAGCTTTCCTAGCGGGGTTTGGGGCTATGAGCAGTTCTTC. Encoded protein: CASSFPSGVWGYEQFF.

Comments on this clone: The same CDR3 can be traced to other DNA sequences in this sample. The chain employs TRBV9 and TRBJ2-7; TRBD2 matches 7 bases. J was trimmed by 6 bases and V by 0 bases; bases with no gene match: 3. This CDR3 is 13 amino acids long. CDR1 is SGDLS and CDR2 is YYNGEE in the germline V gene. The CDR3 DNA is TGTGCCAGCAGCGTAGGGACTAGTTCCGAGCAGTACTTC. This sequence encodes CASSVGTSSEQYF. Based on the CDR3 plus reference TRBV9 and TRBJ2-7, the full variable domain is DSGVTQTPKHLITATGQRVTLRCSPRSGDLSVYWYQQSLDQGLQFLIQYYNGEERAKGNILERFSAQQFPDLHSELNLSSLELGDSALYFCASSVGTSSEQYFGPGTRLTVT.

This clone was picked up one time. The rearrangement joins TRBV3-1 (or the pseudogene TRBV3-2) to TRBJ1-2; D not resolved. The CDR3 runs 15 residues. The germline V and J ends were trimmed by 0 bases and 2 bases, with 10 bases remaining between them. CDR1 and CDR2 from the germline V gene are LGHDT and YNNKEL (reference sequence). DNA for the CDR3: TGTGCCAGCAGCCAAGATCACAACAACAACTATGGCTACACCTTC. Translated, it gives CASSQDHNNNYGYTF.

The chain joins TRBV3-1 (or the pseudogene TRBV3-2) to TRBJ1-5, with D perhaps TRBD1 (5 bases). This CDR3 is 13 amino acids long. Germline V gives CDR1 LGHDT, CDR2 YNNKEL (reference sequence). Deletions cut 0 bases from V and 11 bases from J, with 11 bases between. The CDR3 spells CASSQDHWGAQHF. As DNA, the CDR3 is TGTGCCAGCAGCCAAGATCATTGGGGGGCCCAGCATTTT.

This chain connects TRBV6-6 to TRBJ1-5; D unresolved. Germline V lookup: CDR1 MNHNY, CDR2 SVGAGI (reference sequence). The CDR3 is 15 residues long. Trimming took off 2 bases at V and 0 bases at J, with 8 bases between the two ends. The CDR3 loop is CASSYGEHSNQPQHF. In DNA form, the CDR3 reads TGTGCCAGCAGTTACGGGGAGCATAGCAATCAGCCCCAGCATTTT.

The CDR3 reads CASTSTGGMNTEAFF. CDR3 nucleotides: TGTGCCAGCACCTCGACAGGGGGGATGAACACTGAAGCTTTCTTT. This sequence joins TRBV28 and TRBJ1-1; TRBD1 agrees at 9 bases. Losses at the gene ends were 7 bases for V and 0 bases for J; bases not matched to a gene: 6. CDR3 length equals 15 residues. The germline CDR1 and CDR2 sequences are MDHEN and SYDVKM. Supplemented by reference TRBV28 and TRBJ1-1, the full variable domain reads DVKVTQSSRYLVKRTGEKVFLECVQDMDHENMFWYRQDPGLGLRLIYFSYDVKMKEKGDIPEGYSVSREKKERFSLILESASTNQTSMYLCASTSTGGMNTEAFFGQGTRLTVV.

J is TRBJ2-7 and V is TRBV4-1; tentatively, D is TRBD2 (7 bases). Trimming cost V 4 bases and J 2 bases, with 12 bases left between them. The CDR3 sequence is 14 residues long. Germline CDR1 is MGHRA and CDR2 is YSYEKL. CDR3 sequence: CASSLAGAPYEQYF. CDR3 nucleotides: TGCGCCAGCAGCCTGGCGGGGGCTCCCTACGAGCAGTACTTC.

CDR3 residues: CASIRTGRGPNQPQHF. CDR3 coding DNA: TGTGCCAGTATAAGGACAGGTCGGGGTCCCAATCAGCCCCAGCATTTT. The chain employs TRBV19 and TRBJ1-5; TRBD1 agrees at 7 bases. The length of the CDR3 is 16 residues. The V segment lost 7 bases and the J segment 3 bases; nucleotides outside the gene matches: 12. CDR1 and CDR2 (germline): LNHDA, SQIVND (reference sequence).

In its sample, this clone was seen once. The rearrangement links TRBV7-8 to TRBJ1-4; perhaps TRBD1 as D (6 bases). Germline CDR1 SGHVS, CDR2 FQNEAQ. The CDR3 has 18 amino acids. The V gene lost 2 bases and the J gene lost 8 bases, with 24 bases spanning the gap. This chain's CDR3 is CASSLSHTGQASPEKLFF. In DNA, the CDR3 is TGTGCCAGCAGCTTATCACACACAGGGCAGGCCAGCCCAGAAAAACTGTTTTTT.

The V call is TRBV6-5, the J call TRBJ2-1; the D is unclear. Trimming cost V 10 bases and J 7 bases, with 11 bases left between them. Germline values: CDR1 MNHEY, CDR2 SVGAGI. The CDR3 is made up of 11 amino acids. CDR3 DNA sequence: TGTGCCACCATTTGGCCGAATGAGCAGTTCTTC. Amino acids: CATIWPNEQFF.

The chain carries TRBV28 and TRBJ1-5; 8 nucleotides align to TRBD1. Germline V gene lookup returns CDR1 MDHEN and CDR2 SYDVKM. V lost 5 bases and J lost 3; bases outside the gene matches: 12. This CDR3 has 17 residues. For the CDR3, the DNA is TGTGCCAGCAGTCCTCCCGGGACAGGAACTTTCAATCAGCCCCAGCATTTT. This gives the protein CASSPPGTGTFNQPQHF.

This clone was counted a single time. The chain has TRBV11-2 and TRBJ2-1, with 8 bases identical to TRBD1. Germline CDR1 and CDR2: SGHAT and FQNNGV. The length of the CDR3 is 16 residues. J was trimmed by 6 bases and V by 1 base; bases with no gene match: 8. CDR3 DNA sequence: TGTGCCAGCAGCTTAGTATGGCGACAGGGGACCAATGAGCAGTTCTTC. Its translation is CASSLVWRQGTNEQFF.

The V call is TRBV6-5, the J call TRBJ2-5; 9 nucleotides align to TRBD1. Germline loops: CDR1 MNHEY, CDR2 SVGAGI. The CDR3 consists of 13 residues. With V trimmed by 4 bases and J by 5 bases, 2 bases remained unmatched. This CDR3 is CASSSTGGETQYF. The CDR3 coding sequence is TGTGCCAGCAGTTCAACAGGGGGCGAGACCCAGTACTTC.

This chain uses TRBV5-1 with TRBJ1-2, with D unclear. Germline lookup yields CDR1 SGHRS and CDR2 YFSETQ. This CDR3 is built from 15 residues. Trimming took 0 bases from V and 2 from J, leaving 11 bases between them. Here the CDR3 DNA reads TGCGCCAGCAGCTTGGAGTCAGGCAACAACTATGGCTACACCTTC. The encoded protein is CASSLESGNNYGYTF. The full variable domain, in which reference TRBV5-1 and TRBJ1-2 provide the parts outside the CDR3, is KAGVTQTPRYLIKTRGQQVTLSCSPISGHRSVSWYQQTPGQGLQFLFEYFSETQRNKGNFPGRFSGRQFSNSRSEMNVSTLELGDSALYLCASSLESGNNYGYTFGSGTRLTVV.

In its sample, this clone was seen once. The chain links TRBV9 to TRBJ2-5; tentatively, D is TRBD1 (5 bases). This CDR3 is 13 amino acids long. The germline gives CDR1 SGDLS, CDR2 YYNGEE. Trimming left V 4 bases short and J 2 bases short, with 9 bases between. CDR3 bases: TGTGCCAGCAGCTTAAGACAGCAAGAGACCCAGTACTTC. Encoded protein: CASSLRQQETQYF.

This clone has more than one count but fewer than ten. The genes are TRBV13 and TRBJ1-1; D is ambiguous. The CDR3 contains 14 residues. Germline assignment: CDR1 PRHDT and CDR2 FYEKMQ (reference sequence). V shed 5 bases and J shed 1 base, with 11 bases lying between them. DNA for the CDR3: TGTGCCAGCAGCCCCCGCGATAAGAACACTGAAGCTTTCTTT. Translated, it gives CASSPRDKNTEAFF.

The rearrangement uses TRBV5-1 and TRBJ2-7; maybe TRBD1 (6 bases). Germline V CDR1 and CDR2: SGHRS, YFSETQ. V was pared by 3 bases and J by 2 bases, with 12 bases between. There are 14 residues in the CDR3. The DNA of the CDR3 is TGCGCCAGCAGCTCGGGACAAGGGACCTACGAGCAGTACTTC. It specifies CASSSGQGTYEQYF. The entire variable domain, with the rest obtained from reference TRBV5-1 and TRBJ2-7, is as follows: KAGVTQTPRYLIKTRGQQVTLSCSPISGHRSVSWYQQTPGQGLQFLFEYFSETQRNKGNFPGRFSGRQFSNSRSEMNVSTLELGDSALYLCASSSGQGTYEQYFGPGTRLTVT.

The chain combines TRBV10-3 with TRBJ2-6; D is uncertain. Germline V lookup: CDR1 ENHRY, CDR2 SYGVKD. The CDR3 covers 16 residues. Between the trimmed V and J ends, which lost 0 bases and 0 bases, there was a span of 6 bases. CDR3 coding DNA: TGTGCCATCAGTGAGTCTTGGCTCTCTGGGGCCAACGTCCTGACTTTC. Protein sequence: CAISESWLSGANVLTF.

The V and J genes are TRBV6-4 and TRBJ1-1; weak D call: TRBD1 (6 bases). Germline V gene sequence: CDR1 MRHNA, CDR2 SNTAGT. V lost 7 bases and J 5 bases, leaving 14 bases between the germline ends. The CDR3 is 13 amino acids. The CDR3 protein is CASNAGAGTEAFF. CDR3 nucleotide sequence: TGTGCCAGCAACGCAGGGGCTGGGACTGAAGCTTTCTTT.